These 4 T cell receptor beta chains share one sample of origin, sequenced in a study of blood T cell repertoires in COVID-19. TCRdb's copy holds only in-frame clones and misses some; the assay was immunoSEQ multiplex PCR. The table records roughly 320,000 clones, approximately 90% of them present only once. Material for sequencing was PBMCs or T cells enriched from blood (not recorded which). Receptor source: a man aged 25 to 40 who had recovered from COVID-19.

With regard to this clone: One end of the junction varies from germline; a read error may be responsible. The CDR3 coding sequence is TGTGCCAGCACCCAACTAGCGGGAGCAAGCGAGCAGTACTTC. Protein product: CASTQLAGASEQYF. This chain connects TRBV3-1 (or the pseudogene TRBV3-2) to TRBJ2-7, with 11 bases fitting TRBD2. The CDR3 covers 14 residues. Germline V lookup: CDR1 LGHDT, CDR2 YNNKEL (reference sequence).

This rearrangement joins TRBV10-1 to TRBJ2-1, with 9 bases aligning to TRBD1. The CDR3 length is 13 residues. Per the germline V gene, CDR1 is WNHNN and CDR2 is SYGVQD (reference sequence). V lost 5 bases, J lost 6 bases, and 2 bases stayed unmatched. CDR3 coding DNA: TGCGCCAGCAGTCGGGACAGGGCCAATGAGCAGTTCTTC. It yields the protein CASSRDRANEQFF.

J is TRBJ1-1 and V is TRBV7-8, with D possibly being TRBD1 (6 bases). This CDR3 is built from 15 residues. CDR1 is SGHVS, CDR2 FQNEAQ, per germline. The V gene lost 2 bases and the J gene lost 6 bases, with 16 bases spanning the gap. CDR3 sequence (DNA): TGTGCCAGCAGCTTACTCAGGGCGGCAGGGGCTGAAGCTTTCTTT. Translating gives CASSLLRAAGAEAFF.

V and J are TRBV7-8 and TRBJ1-2; D is perhaps TRBD1 (6 bases). The CDR3 has 13 amino acids. The V end lost 0 bases, the J end lost 6 bases, and 8 bases lay between the germline ends. The germline V gene has CDR1 SGHVS and CDR2 FQNEAQ. The CDR3 sequence: CASSLAGANGYTF. The CDR3 nucleotides are TGTGCCAGCAGCTTAGCGGGGGCTAATGGCTACACCTTC.